A single TCR beta chain is shown here with its context. What it binds is not known. The sample comes from a study of T cell responses to AZD1222 COVID-19 vaccine. General study findings and limits: Regions left unmutated in variants are reportedly the target of nearly half of spike-specific TCRs. Clonal diversity was possibly underestimated, and white British individuals and females predominated among donors. Researchers report vaccine-associated CD4 TCRs spanning spike, with dominance at 160-218 and 743-854. Just a handful of AZD1222 recipients tested seropositive at baseline.

Trimming left V 7 bases short and J 6 bases short, with 28 bases between. In germline, CDR1 is LNHDA, CDR2 SQIVND (reference sequence). CDR3 length: 17 amino acids. This table comes from immunoSEQ multiplex PCR, and its TCRdb copy is limited to in-frame clones, with some not included. The profile covers about 110,000 clones, with 85% to 90% appearing a single time and roughly 5.1% taken by the ten largest. The starting material was peripheral blood, obtained on day 0 of AZD1222 vaccination. The rearrangement uses TRBV19 and TRBJ2-7; a possible D gene is TRBD2 (8 bases). The receptor's source is an adult in good health. The DNA for the CDR3 is TGTGCCAGTACCCTGACAGGGTGGGGAGCGGGAGCGGTCGAGCAGTACTTC. It yields the protein CASTLTGWGAGAVEQYF.